This T cell receptor beta chain was captured by sequencing in a study of T cells in tuberculosis. Regarding the study as a whole: Active tuberculosis TCR-alpha repertoires lay closer to GMM-specific TCRs than IGRA-negative controls, suggesting clonal expansion. Smaller alpha distances in active tuberculosis partly reflected shorter CDR3-alpha lengths.

Sequencing used immunoSEQ multiplex PCR; TCRdb keeps in-frame clones, though not all of them. The sample lists about 22,000 clones, about 97% occurring once. To note about this clone: The antigen is undetermined.

This TCR derives from a donor aged 10-29 years with latent tuberculosis or without tuberculosis infection. Sequencing was performed on PBMCs.

CDR3: CASSSTGQLYNEQFF. In nucleotides, the CDR3 is TGTGCCAGCTCATCAACAGGTCAACTCTACAATGAGCAGTTCTTC. The V call is TRBV18, the J call TRBJ2-1; tentative D call: TRBD1 (5 bases). Per the germline V gene, CDR1 is KGHSH and CDR2 is LQKENI. V was shortened by 5 bases and J by 3 bases, with 14 bases between the two germline ends. The CDR3 runs 15 residues.